This T cell receptor (beta chain) was captured by sequencing in a study of metastatic and nonmetastatic thyroid tumors. Study-wide background: Both malignant and benign thyroid patients supplied peripheral blood and tumor or nodule tissue samples, across which the repertoires of these patients were then compared.

The study's findings and limits: TCR beta diversity was reportedly significantly higher in malignant thyroid tumors than benign nodules, in blood and tumor.

No patient had received any treatment before thyroid surgery. The V gene's germline CDR1 is SGHAT and CDR2 FQNNGV. CDR3 length equals 15 residues. V lost 1 base to trimming and J lost 9 bases; unmatched junction nucleotides: 6. TCRdb reprocessed the PCR reads via MiXCR. The table records tens of thousands of clones, around 12% of them present only once. At least ten counts were recorded for this clone. Its antigen is as yet unknown. This TCR came from a female donor with papillary thyroid cancer or a benign thyroid nodule (not recorded which). Some clones in this sample may be carry-over from other donors' samples. V is TRBV11-2 and J is TRBJ2-1; 10 bases are a match to TRBD2. Sequencing was carried out using tumor tissue. The CDR3 region has the DNA TGTGCCAGCAGCTTAGGGCTAGCGGGAGTTCGTGAGCAGTTCTTC. Its protein is CASSLGLAGVREQFF.